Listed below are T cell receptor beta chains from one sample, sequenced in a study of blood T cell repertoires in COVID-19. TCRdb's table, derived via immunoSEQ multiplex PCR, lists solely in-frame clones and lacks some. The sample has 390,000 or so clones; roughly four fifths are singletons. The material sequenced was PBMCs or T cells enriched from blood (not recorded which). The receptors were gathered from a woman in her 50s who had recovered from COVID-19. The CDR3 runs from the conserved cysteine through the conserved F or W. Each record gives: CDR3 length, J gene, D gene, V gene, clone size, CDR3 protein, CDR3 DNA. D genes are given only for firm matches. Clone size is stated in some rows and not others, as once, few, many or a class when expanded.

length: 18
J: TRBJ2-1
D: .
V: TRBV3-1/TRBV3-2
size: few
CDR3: CASGDSGTISRVGNEQFF
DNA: TGTGCCAGCGGAGACTCTGGAACTATCTCGCGAGTTGGCAATGAGCAGTTCTTC

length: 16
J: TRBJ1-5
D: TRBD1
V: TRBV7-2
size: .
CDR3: CASSPRAGGMDQPQHF
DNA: TGTGCCAGCAGCCCCAGGGCAGGGGGCATGGATCAGCCCCAGCATTTT

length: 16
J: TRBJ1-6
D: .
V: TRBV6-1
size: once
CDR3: CASSEFSKRENSPLHF
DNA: TGTGCCAGCAGTGAATTTTCTAAGAGAGAAAATTCACCCCTCCACTTT

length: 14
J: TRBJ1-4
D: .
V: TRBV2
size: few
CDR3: CASSAQGSMGKLFF
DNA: TGTGCCAGCAGTGCGCAGGGGTCAATGGGAAAACTGTTTTTT

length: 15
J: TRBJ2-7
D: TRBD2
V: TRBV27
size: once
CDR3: CASSLRPATPGREYF
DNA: TGTGCCAGCAGTTTAAGGCCCGCGACACCAGGGAGGGAGTACTTC

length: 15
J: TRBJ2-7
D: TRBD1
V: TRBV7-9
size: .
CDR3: CASSLSGQGMSEQYF
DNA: TGTGCCAGCAGCTTATCCGGACAGGGTATGTCCGAGCAGTACTTC

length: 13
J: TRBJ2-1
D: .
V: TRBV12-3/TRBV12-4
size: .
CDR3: CASGFRSLEEQFF
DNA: TGTGCCAGCGGATTCCGGTCCCTGGAGGAGCAGTTCTTC

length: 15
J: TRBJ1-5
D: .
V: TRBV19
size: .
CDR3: CASMRDTGFGQPQHF
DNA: TGTGCCAGTATGAGGGACACCGGGTTTGGTCAGCCCCAGCATTTT

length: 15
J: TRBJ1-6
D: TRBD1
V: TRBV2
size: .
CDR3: CASSERDSGWGPLHF
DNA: TGTGCCAGCAGTGAACGGGACAGCGGCTGGGGGCCCCTCCACTTT

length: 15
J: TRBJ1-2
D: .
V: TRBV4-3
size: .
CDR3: CASSPSGDTGYGYTF
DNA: TGCGCCAGCAGCCCATCCGGGGACACAGGCTATGGCTACACCTTC

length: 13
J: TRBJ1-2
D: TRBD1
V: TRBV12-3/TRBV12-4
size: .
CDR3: CASSSPRGLGYTF
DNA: TGTGCCAGCAGTTCTCCCAGGGGGTTGGGCTACACCTTC

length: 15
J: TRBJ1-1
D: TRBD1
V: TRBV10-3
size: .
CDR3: CAVNLGGQGAAEAFF
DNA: TGTGCCGTTAACCTGGGGGGACAGGGGGCCGCTGAAGCTTTCTTT

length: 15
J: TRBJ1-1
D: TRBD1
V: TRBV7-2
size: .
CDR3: CASSLSGQPNTEAFF
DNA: TGTGCCAGCAGCTTATCGGGACAGCCGAACACTGAAGCTTTCTTT

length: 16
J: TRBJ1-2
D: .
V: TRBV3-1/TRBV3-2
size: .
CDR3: CASSQVDSLRTKRYTF
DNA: TGTGCCAGCAGCCAAGTTGATTCGCTCCGGACAAAACGCTACACCTTC

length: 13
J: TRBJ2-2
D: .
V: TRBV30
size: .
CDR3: CAWRGQAVGELFF
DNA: TGTGCCTGGAGGGGGCAGGCGGTCGGGGAGCTGTTTTTT

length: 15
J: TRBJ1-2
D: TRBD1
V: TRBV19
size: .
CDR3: CASSMRGGEYYGYTF
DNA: TGTGCCAGTAGTATGAGAGGGGGCGAGTACTATGGCTACACCTTC

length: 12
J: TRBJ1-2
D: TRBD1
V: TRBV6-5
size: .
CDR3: CASTMTGDGYTF
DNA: TGTGCCAGCACCATGACAGGGGATGGCTACACCTTC

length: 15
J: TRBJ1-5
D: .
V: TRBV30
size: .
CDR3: CAWSPHSQGNQPQHF
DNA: TGTGCCTGGAGCCCCCACTCGCAGGGCAATCAGCCCCAGCATTTT

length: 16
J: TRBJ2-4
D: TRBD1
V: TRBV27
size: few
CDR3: CASSLFGTGVKNIQYF
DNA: TGTGCCAGCAGTTTATTTGGGACAGGGGTCAAAAACATTCAGTACTTC

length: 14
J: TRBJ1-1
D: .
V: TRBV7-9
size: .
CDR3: CASSSGWLNTEAFF
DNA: TGTGCCAGCAGCTCAGGTTGGTTGAACACTGAAGCTTTCTTT

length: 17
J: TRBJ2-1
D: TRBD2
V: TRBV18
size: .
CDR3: CASSPQTPGLAYNEQFF
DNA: TGTGCCAGCTCACCTCAAACCCCGGGACTAGCGTACAATGAGCAGTTCTTC

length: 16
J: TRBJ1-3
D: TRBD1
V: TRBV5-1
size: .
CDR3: CASSLGTGMYGNTIYF
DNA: TGCGCCAGCAGCTTGGGGACAGGGATGTATGGAAACACCATATATTTT

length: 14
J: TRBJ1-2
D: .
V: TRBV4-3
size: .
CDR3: CASPAARAQSGYTF
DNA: TGCGCCAGTCCCGCAGCGAGGGCTCAGAGTGGCTACACCTTC

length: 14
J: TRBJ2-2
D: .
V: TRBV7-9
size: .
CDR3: CASSLGQYTGELFF
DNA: TGTGCCAGCAGCCTCGGACAGTACACCGGGGAGCTGTTTTTT

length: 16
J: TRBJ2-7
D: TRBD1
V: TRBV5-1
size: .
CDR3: CASSWNPGQGSSEQYF
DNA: TGCGCCAGCAGCTGGAACCCGGGACAGGGATCTAGCGAGCAGTACTTC

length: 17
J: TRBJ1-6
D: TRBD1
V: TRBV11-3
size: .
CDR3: CASSLVAGTGSETPLHF
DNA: TGTGCCAGCAGCTTAGTCGCCGGGACAGGGAGTGAAACACCCCTCCACTTT

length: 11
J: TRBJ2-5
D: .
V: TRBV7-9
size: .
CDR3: CASSSGETQYF
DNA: TGTGCCAGCAGCTCGGGGGAGACCCAGTACTTC

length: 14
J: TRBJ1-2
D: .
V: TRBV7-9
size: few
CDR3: CASSAIPQGYGYTF
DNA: TGTGCCAGCAGCGCAATACCCCAGGGCTATGGCTACACCTTC

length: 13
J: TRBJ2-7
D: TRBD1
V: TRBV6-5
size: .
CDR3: CASWTGVGYEQYF
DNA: TGTGCCAGTTGGACAGGGGTTGGCTACGAGCAGTACTTC

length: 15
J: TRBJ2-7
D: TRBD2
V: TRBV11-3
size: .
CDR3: CASSHGTNYPYEQYF
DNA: TGTGCCAGCAGCCACGGGACTAACTATCCCTACGAGCAGTACTTC

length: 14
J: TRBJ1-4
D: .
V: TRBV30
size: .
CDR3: CAWSQGTTNEKLFF
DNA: TGTGCCTGGAGCCAGGGGACAACTAATGAAAAACTGTTTTTT

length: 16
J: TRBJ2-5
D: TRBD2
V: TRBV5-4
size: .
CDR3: CASSLASSGRQETQYF
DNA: TGTGCCAGCAGCTTGGCGTCTAGCGGTCGTCAAGAGACCCAGTACTTC

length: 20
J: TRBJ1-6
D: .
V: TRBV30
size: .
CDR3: CAWSKTMGLVAWGDNSPLHF
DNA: TGTGCCTGGAGCAAGACCATGGGACTAGTCGCTTGGGGGGACAATTCACCCCTCCACTTT

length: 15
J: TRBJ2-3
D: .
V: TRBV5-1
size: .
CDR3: CASSFRGGSTDTQYF
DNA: TGCGCCAGCAGCTTTCGTGGGGGGTCTACAGATACGCAGTATTTT

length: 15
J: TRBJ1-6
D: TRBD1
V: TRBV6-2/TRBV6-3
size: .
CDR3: CASSRTGGQESPLHF
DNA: TGTGCCAGCAGTCGGACAGGGGGTCAGGAATCACCCCTCCACTTT

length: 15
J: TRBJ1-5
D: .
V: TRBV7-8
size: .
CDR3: CASSLVGSGGTPQHF
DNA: TGTGCCAGCAGCTTAGTTGGGAGTGGGGGGACGCCCCAGCATTTT

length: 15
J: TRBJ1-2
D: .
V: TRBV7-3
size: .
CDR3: CASSLMGLGDYGYTF
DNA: TGTGCCAGCAGCTTAATGGGACTGGGAGACTATGGCTACACCTTC

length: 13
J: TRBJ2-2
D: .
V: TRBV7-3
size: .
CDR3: CASSLGSGGELFF
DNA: TGTGCCAGCAGCTTAGGCAGTGGCGGGGAGCTGTTTTTT

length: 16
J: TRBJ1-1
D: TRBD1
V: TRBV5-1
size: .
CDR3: CASSPGQGGLNTEAFF
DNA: TGCGCCAGCAGCCCTGGACAGGGGGGACTGAACACTGAAGCTTTCTTT

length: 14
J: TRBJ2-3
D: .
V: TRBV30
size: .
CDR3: CAWSSPGGTDTQYF
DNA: TGTGCCTGGAGTTCCCCCGGGGGCACAGATACGCAGTATTTT